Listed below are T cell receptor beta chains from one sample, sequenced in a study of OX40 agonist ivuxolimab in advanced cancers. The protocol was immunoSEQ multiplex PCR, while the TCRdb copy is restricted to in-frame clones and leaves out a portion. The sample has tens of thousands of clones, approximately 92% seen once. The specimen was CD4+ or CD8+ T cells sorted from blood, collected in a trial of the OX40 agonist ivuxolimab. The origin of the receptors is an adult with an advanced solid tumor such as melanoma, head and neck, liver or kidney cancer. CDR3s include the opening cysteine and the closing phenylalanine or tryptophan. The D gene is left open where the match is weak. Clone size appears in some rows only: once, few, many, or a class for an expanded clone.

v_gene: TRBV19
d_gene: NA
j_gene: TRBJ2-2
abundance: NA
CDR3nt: TGTGCCAGTACCCTAGGTGTGAACACCGGGGAGCTGTTTTTT
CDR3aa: CASTLGVNTGELFF

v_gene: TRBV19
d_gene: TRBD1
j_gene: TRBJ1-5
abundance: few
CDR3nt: TGTGCCAGTAGAACAGGGGTGTTGGGCAATCAGCCCCAGCATTTT
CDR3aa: CASRTGVLGNQPQHF

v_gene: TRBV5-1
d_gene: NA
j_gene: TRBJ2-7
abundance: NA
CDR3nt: TGCGCCAGCAGCCCCCTGGACGGAAGCTCCTACGAGCAGTACTTC
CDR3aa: CASSPLDGSSYEQYF

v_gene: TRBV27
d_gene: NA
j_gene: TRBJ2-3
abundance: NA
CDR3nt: TGTGCCAGCAGTTTACAGGGACCAGATACGCAGTATTTT
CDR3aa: CASSLQGPDTQYF

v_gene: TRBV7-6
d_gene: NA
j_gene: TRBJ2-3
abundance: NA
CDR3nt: TGTGCCAGCAGCTTAGGCCCGTACACAGATACGCAGTATTTT
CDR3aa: CASSLGPYTDTQYF

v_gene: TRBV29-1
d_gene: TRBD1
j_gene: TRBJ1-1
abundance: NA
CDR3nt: TGCAGCGTTGTGCTATTTGCGGACAGGGCGGACACTGAAGCTTTCTTT
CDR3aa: CSVVLFADRADTEAFF

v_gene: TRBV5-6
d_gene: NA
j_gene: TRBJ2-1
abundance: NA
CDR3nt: TGTGCCAGCAGCTTGTCCCTTGAGCAGTTCTTC
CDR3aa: CASSLSLEQFF

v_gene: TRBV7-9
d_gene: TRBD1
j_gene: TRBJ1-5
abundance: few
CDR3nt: TGTGCCAGCAGCTTGGGGCAGGGGGCGTATCAGCCCCAGCATTTT
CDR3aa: CASSLGQGAYQPQHF

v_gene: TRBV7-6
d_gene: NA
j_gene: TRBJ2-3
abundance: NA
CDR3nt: TGTGCCAGCAGCTTAGGTTACGAGAACACAGATACGCAGTATTTT
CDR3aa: CASSLGYENTDTQYF

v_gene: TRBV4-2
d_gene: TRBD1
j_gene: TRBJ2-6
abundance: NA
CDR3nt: TGTGCCAGCAGCCAGCTTATCCATAAAGGACAGGGTAGCTCTGGGGCCAACGTCCTGACTTTC
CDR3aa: CASSQLIHKGQGSSGANVLTF

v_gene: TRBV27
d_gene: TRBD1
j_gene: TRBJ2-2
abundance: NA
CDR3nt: TGTGCCAGCAGTACGCGACAGGGTTTGTTCACCGGGGAGCTGTTTTTT
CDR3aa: CASSTRQGLFTGELFF

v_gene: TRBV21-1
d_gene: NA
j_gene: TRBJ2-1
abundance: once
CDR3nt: TGTGTTAGCGGGGGGGCGTTGAAGCGTGAGCAGTTCTTC
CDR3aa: CVSGGALKREQFF

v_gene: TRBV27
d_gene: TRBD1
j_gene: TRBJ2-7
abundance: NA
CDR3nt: TGTGCCAGCAGTAAACCGGGACAGAACTACGAGCAGTACTTC
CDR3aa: CASSKPGQNYEQYF

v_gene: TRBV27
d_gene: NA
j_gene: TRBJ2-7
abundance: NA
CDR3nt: TGTGCCAGCAGTCGTCAGGCAGGGGGACTCTACGAGCAGTACTTC
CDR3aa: CASSRQAGGLYEQYF

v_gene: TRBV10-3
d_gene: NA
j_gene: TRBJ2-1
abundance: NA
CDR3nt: TGTGCCATCAGTGAGGTGGATGAGCAGTTCTTC
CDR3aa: CAISEVDEQFF

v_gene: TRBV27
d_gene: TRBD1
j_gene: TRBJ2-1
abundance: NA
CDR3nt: TGTGCCAGCAGTTTAGCCGCCGGGACAGGATCATCCTACAATGAGCAGTTCTTC
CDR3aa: CASSLAAGTGSSYNEQFF

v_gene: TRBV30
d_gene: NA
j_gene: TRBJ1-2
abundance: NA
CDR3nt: TGTGCCTCCCTGGACTATGGCTACACCTTC
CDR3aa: CASLDYGYTF

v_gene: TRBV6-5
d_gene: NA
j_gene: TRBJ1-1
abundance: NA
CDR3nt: TGTGCCAGCAGTTTACAGAAGAAGAAGAATGAGGCTTTCTTT
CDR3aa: CASSLQKKKNEAFF

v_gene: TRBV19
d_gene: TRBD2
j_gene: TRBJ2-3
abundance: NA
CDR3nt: TGTGCCAGTAGGGCGACTAGCGGGATTTATGATACGCAGTATTTT
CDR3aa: CASRATSGIYDTQYF

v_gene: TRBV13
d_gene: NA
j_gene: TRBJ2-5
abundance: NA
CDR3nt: TGTGCCAGCAGCTATCAAGAGACCCAGTACTTC
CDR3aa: CASSYQETQYF

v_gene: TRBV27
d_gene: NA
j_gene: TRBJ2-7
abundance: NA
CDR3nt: TGTGCCAGCAGTTTATTACAGGGCCCACGCTCCTACGAGCAGTACTTC
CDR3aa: CASSLLQGPRSYEQYF

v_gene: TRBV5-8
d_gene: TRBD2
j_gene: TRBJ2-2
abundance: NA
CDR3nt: TGTGCCAGCAGCATGGGACTAGCGACGAACACCGGGGAGCTGTTTTTT
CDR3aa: CASSMGLATNTGELFF

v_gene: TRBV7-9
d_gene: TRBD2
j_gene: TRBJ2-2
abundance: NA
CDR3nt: TGTGCCAGCAGCTTACGGTCTAGCGGGAGTACCGGGGAGCTGTTTTTT
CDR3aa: CASSLRSSGSTGELFF

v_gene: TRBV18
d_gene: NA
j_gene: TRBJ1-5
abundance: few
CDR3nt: TGTGCCAGCTCACCACGACCCTTCAATCAGCCCCAGCATTTT
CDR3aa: CASSPRPFNQPQHF

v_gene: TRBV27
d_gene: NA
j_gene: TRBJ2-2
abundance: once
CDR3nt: TGTGCCAGCAGTTTATCGGTCCCCGGGGAGCTGTTTTTT
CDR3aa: CASSLSVPGELFF

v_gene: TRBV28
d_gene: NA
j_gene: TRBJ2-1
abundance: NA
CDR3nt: TGTGCCAGCAGTTTATGGGACGGATGGAATGAGCAGTTCTTC
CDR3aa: CASSLWDGWNEQFF

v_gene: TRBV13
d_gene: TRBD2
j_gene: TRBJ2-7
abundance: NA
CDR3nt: TGTGCCAGCAGCTTGGGACTAGCGGGGTCCTACGAGCAGTACTTC
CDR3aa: CASSLGLAGSYEQYF

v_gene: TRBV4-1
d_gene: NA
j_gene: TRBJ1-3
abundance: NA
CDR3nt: TGCGCCAGCAGCCAAGATCTTGCCGGAAACACCATATATTTT
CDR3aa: CASSQDLAGNTIYF

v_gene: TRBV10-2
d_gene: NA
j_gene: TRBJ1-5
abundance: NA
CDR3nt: TGCGCCAGCAGTACTCAGGGGTATAATCAGCCCCAGCATTTT
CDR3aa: CASSTQGYNQPQHF

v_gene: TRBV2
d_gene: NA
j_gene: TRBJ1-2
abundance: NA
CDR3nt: TGTGCCAGTAGGGACACGCATGGCTACACCTTC
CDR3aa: CASRDTHGYTF

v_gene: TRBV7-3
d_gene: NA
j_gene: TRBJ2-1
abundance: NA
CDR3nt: TGTGCCAGCAGCTCGAGCGCTGGGGAGCAGTTCTTC
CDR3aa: CASSSSAGEQFF

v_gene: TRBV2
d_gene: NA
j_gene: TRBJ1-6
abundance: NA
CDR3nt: TGTGCCAGCAGTGAAGGTGTCGGGAATTCACCCCTCCACTTT
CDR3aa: CASSEGVGNSPLHF

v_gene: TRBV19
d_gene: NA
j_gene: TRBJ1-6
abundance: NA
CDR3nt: TGTGCCAGCTACCACGGGGGGGCGGGGAGCTCCTATAATTCACCCCTCCACTTT
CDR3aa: CASYHGGAGSSYNSPLHF

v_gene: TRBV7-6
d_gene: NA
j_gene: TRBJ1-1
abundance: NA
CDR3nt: TGTGCCAGCACCCCAAGGGGGGAGAGGATTGACACTGAAGCTTTCTTT
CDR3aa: CASTPRGERIDTEAFF

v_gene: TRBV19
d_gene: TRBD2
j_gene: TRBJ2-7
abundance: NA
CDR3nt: TGTGCCAGTAGTACCCAACGGACTAGCGGGAGCCCCTACGAGCAGTACTTC
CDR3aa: CASSTQRTSGSPYEQYF

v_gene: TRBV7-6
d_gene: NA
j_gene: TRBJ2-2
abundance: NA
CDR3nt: TGTGCCAGCAGCTTAGAACCCACCGGGGAGCTGTTTTTT
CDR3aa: CASSLEPTGELFF

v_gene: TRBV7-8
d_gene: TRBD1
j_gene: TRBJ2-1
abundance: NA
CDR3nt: TGTGCCAGCAGCAACAGACAGGGGGCCTACAATGAGCAGTTCTTC
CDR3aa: CASSNRQGAYNEQFF

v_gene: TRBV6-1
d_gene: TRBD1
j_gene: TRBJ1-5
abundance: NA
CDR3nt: TGTGCCAGCAGTGCCCAAGACAGGGGGTACGGCTATAGCAATCAGCCCCAGCATTTT
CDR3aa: CASSAQDRGYGYSNQPQHF

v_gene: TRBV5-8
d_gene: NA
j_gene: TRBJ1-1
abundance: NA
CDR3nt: TGTGCCAGCAGGAAGACAGGACCCACAGGGACTGAAGCTTTCTTT
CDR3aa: CASRKTGPTGTEAFF

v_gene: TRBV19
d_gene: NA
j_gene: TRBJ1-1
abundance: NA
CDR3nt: TGTGCCAGTAGTTACGGGAGGGCTGAAGCTTTCTTT
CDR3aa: CASSYGRAEAFF

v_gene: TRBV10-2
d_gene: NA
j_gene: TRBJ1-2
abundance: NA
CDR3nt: TGCGCCAGCAGGGGCGGGGACGACTATCGCTACACCTTC
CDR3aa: CASRGGDDYRYTF

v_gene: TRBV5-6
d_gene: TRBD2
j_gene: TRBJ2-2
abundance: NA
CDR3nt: TGTGCCAGCAGCTTGTTCGGACTAGCGGGAGCGGCCGGGGAGCTGTTTTTT
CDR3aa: CASSLFGLAGAAGELFF

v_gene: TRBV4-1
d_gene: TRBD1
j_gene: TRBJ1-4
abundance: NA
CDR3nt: TGCGCCAGCAGCCAGACTGGGACAGATACTAATGAAAAACTGTTTTTT
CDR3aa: CASSQTGTDTNEKLFF

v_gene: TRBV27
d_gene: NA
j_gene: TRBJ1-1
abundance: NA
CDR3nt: TGTGCCAGCAGTTACCTCCGGGACGGACCTCTTGAAGCTTTCTTT
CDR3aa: CASSYLRDGPLEAFF

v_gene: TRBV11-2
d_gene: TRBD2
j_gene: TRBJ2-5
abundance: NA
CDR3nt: TGTGCCAGCAGCTCCCGGGGGGGCCAAGAGACCCAGTACTTC
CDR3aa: CASSSRGGQETQYF

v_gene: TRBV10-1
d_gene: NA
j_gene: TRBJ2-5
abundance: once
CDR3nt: TGCGCCAGCAGTGACCCAGAAGAGACCCAGTACTTC
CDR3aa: CASSDPEETQYF

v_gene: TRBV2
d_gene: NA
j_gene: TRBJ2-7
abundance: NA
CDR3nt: TGTGCCAGCATTAGCGACGGAAGCTCCTACGAGCAGTACTTC
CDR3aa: CASISDGSSYEQYF

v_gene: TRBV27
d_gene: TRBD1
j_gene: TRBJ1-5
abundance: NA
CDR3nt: TGTGCCAGCAGTTGGACAGGGGGCAATCAGCCCCAGCATTTT
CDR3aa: CASSWTGGNQPQHF

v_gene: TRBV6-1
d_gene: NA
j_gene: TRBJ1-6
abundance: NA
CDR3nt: TGTGCCAGCAGCCGAACAGAAGAGAATTCACCCCTCCACTTT
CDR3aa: CASSRTEENSPLHF